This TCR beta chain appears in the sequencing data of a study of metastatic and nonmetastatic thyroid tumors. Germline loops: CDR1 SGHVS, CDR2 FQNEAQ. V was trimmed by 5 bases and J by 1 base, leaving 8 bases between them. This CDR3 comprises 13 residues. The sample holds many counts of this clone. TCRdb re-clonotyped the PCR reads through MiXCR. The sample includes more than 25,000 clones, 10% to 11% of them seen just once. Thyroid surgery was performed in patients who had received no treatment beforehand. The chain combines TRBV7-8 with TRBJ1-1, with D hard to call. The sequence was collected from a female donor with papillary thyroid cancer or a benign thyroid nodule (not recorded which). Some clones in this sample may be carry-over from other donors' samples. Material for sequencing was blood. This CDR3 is CASSPTRNTEAFF. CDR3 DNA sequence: TGTGCCAGCAGCCCAACAAGGAACACTGAAGCTTTCTTT.